This TCR beta chain was retrieved from a study of blood T cells in healthy people across ages. The CDR3 runs 12 residues. In germline, CDR1 is SEHNR, CDR2 FQNEAQ (reference sequence). Trimming pared 8 bases from V and 4 bases from J, leaving 11 bases between. For the second PCR, which ran for about 7 to 11 cycles, a sample-barcoded 5' primer and a J-beta primer mix were used. Each CDR3 protein gets one entry after TCRdb re-called the 5' RACE reads with MiXCR. The data hold 1.5 million to 2 million distinct CDR3 sequences, with roughly two fifths observed a single time. Sequences were obtained from blood. This chain uses TRBV7-9 with TRBJ1-1; D uncertain. This TCR was recovered from a human donor in good health. The chain's CDR3 is CASCISGTEAFF. In nucleotides, the CDR3 is TGTGCCAGCTGCATTTCGGGCACTGAAGCTTTCTTT.